One sample yielded the 11 T cell receptor beta chains listed below, sequenced in a study of cytomegalovirus exposure and HLA in healthy donors. Both 60 Vbeta primers and 13 Jbeta primers went into the PCR. Generated by immunoSEQ multiplex PCR, the TCRdb table keeps only in-frame clones and is missing some. The sample yields roughly 120,000 clones, 55% to 75% seen once. Sequencing was carried out using PBMCs. The receptors were sampled from a woman in her 70s in good health and CMV-seropositive.

The rearrangement uses TRBV5-1 and TRBJ2-1; maybe TRBD1 (5 bases). The CDR3 is made up of 12 amino acids. Deletions cut 3 bases from V and 9 bases from J, with 10 bases between. Germline CDR1 is SGHRS and CDR2 is YFSETQ. CDR3: CASSSQGIEQFF. In DNA, the CDR3 is TGCGCCAGCAGCTCCCAGGGTATTGAGCAGTTCTTC.

This chain uses TRBV6-1 with TRBJ1-6, with D possibly TRBD1 on 6 matching bases. The V and J ends lost 4 bases and 8 bases respectively, with 21 bases between them. The V gene's germline CDR1 is MNHNS and CDR2 SASEGT. The CDR3 consists of 17 residues. CDR3 coding DNA: TGTGCCAGCAGTGTAAGACAGGTCCCACGGGGAGATTCACCCCTCCACTTT. Protein product: CASSVRQVPRGDSPLHF.

The chain uses TRBV27 and TRBJ1-6; TRBD1 aligns across 7 bases. Germline V gene sequence: CDR1 MNHEY, CDR2 SMNVEV (reference sequence). There are 16 residues in the CDR3. Unmatched junction bases numbered 9, after V lost 5 bases and J lost 5 bases. CDR3 residues: CASSPQGTAHNSPLHF. DNA for the CDR3: TGTGCCAGCAGTCCCCAAGGGACAGCGCATAATTCACCCCTCCACTTT.

In regard to this clone: Its ends do not fully match the called genes, so a read error is possible. Here the CDR3 reads CASRGQPGTAAFF. The CDR3 DNA follows: TGTGCCAGCAGGGGACAGCCGGGCACTGCAGCTTTCTTT. This sequence joins TRBV6-5 and TRBJ1-1, with 7 bases identical to TRBD1. The CDR3 loop spans 13 amino acids. Germline loops: CDR1 MNHEY, CDR2 SVGAGI.

The chain couples TRBV27 to TRBJ2-7; D not resolved. The ends were cut back, 6 bases at V and 3 bases at J, with 18 bases in the middle. The CDR3 totals 15 residues. In germline, CDR1 is MNHEY, CDR2 SMNVEV (reference sequence). CDR3 DNA sequence: TGTGCCAGCAGAAAGGAGTCTCCCTCCTACTACGAGCAGTACTTC. Encoded protein: CASRKESPSYYEQYF.

The J gene is TRBJ2-5, the V gene TRBV5-4, with 7 bases identical to TRBD2. The germline V gene encodes CDR1 SGHNT and CDR2 YYREEE (reference sequence). With 4 bases clipped from V and 4 bases from J, the junction kept 16 bases outside the gene matches. This CDR3 spans 17 amino acids. The CDR3 reads CASSVGLQRGIPETQYF. CDR3 bases: TGTGCCAGCAGCGTAGGCCTACAGCGGGGAATTCCAGAGACCCAGTACTTC.

This clone was found a few times. The chain couples TRBV29-1 to TRBJ2-3, with 13 bases identical to TRBD2. Unmatched junction bases numbered 6, after V lost 7 bases and J lost 2 bases. The CDR3 totals 15 residues. In germline, CDR1 is SQVTM, CDR2 ANQGSEA. CDR3 residues: CSAGLAGDSTDTQYF. The CDR3 DNA follows: TGCAGCGCTGGACTAGCGGGGGACTCCACAGATACGCAGTATTTT.

Regarding this clone: The same CDR3 arises from other DNA sequences in this sample as well. The J gene is TRBJ2-1, the V gene TRBV25-1, with D possibly TRBD1 on 6 matching bases. Trimming pared 2 bases from V and 2 bases from J, leaving 7 bases between. The CDR3 length is 14 residues. Germline V gene data show CDR1 as MGHDK and CDR2 as SYGVNS. The CDR3 nucleotides read TGTGCCAGCAGTGAACAGGGGACCTACAATGAGCAGTTCTTC. It yields the protein CASSEQGTYNEQFF.

The rearrangement links TRBV5-6 to TRBJ2-1, with 13 positions matching TRBD2. Germline lookup yields CDR1 SGHDT and CDR2 YYEEEE. With V trimmed by 0 bases and J by 8 bases, 5 bases remained unmatched. The CDR3 totals 16 residues. Written as DNA, the CDR3 is TGTGCCAGCAGCTTGGCGGGACTAGCGGGATCAGATGAGCAGTTCTTC. Amino acids: CASSLAGLAGSDEQFF.

J is TRBJ1-6 and V is TRBV14, with D perhaps TRBD1 (5 bases). Germline CDR1 SGHDN, CDR2 FVKESK. The length of the CDR3 is 13 residues. V was trimmed by 4 bases and J by 9 bases, leaving 10 bases between them. The CDR3 is CASSLNQGSPLHF. Written as DNA, the CDR3 is TGTGCCAGCAGCCTAAATCAGGGTTCACCCCTCCACTTT.

The rearrangement links TRBV19 to TRBJ2-7, with 9 bases aligning to TRBD1. V shed 3 bases, J shed 3 bases, and the junction held 6 bases outside the gene matches. This CDR3 region has 15 residues. The germline gives CDR1 LNHDA, CDR2 SQIVND (reference sequence). The CDR3 sequence: CASSIGQGTGYEQYF. CDR3 bases: TGTGCCAGTAGTATCGGACAGGGGACCGGCTACGAGCAGTACTTC. Full variable domain (remainder filled in from reference TRBV19 and TRBJ2-7): DGGITQSPKYLFRKEGQNVTLSCEQNLNHDAMYWYRQDPGQGLRLIYYSQIVNDFQKGDIAEGYSVSREKKESFPLTVTSAQKNPTAFYLCASSIGQGTGYEQYFGPGTRLTVT.